Each of the 5 T cell receptor beta chains below was sequenced from the same sample in a study of molecular identifiers for immune sequencing clone quantification. A single record per CDR3 protein comes from TCRdb applying MiXCR to the PCR reads. The table records about 100,000 distinct CDR3 sequences, 36% of them present only once. The source material was naive CD8+ T cells from blood, with Jurkat cell RNA spiked in. This sample's subset: FACS-sorted CD8+CD4-CCR7+CD45RA+ naive T cells. Source of these receptors: a human donor in good health. Some libraries in this study had Jurkat cell RNA spiked in.

This clonotype was picked up one time. The junction departs from the called germline gene at one end, perhaps through a read error. V is TRBV6-2 or TRBV6-3 and J is TRBJ2-3, with 7 nucleotides matching TRBD2. Germline CDR1 MNHEY, CDR2 SVGEGT. The CDR3 has 17 residues. The CDR3 DNA reads as TGTGCCAGCAGGCGGTTTCCGGTGAGCGGGATAACAGGTACGCAGTATTTT. Residues: CASRRFPVSGITGTQYF.

This clonotype has at least ten counts. The chain recombines TRBV7-9 with TRBJ1-1; D is uncertain. With 4 bases removed from V and 8 bases from J, the gap between germline ends came to 5 bases. The germline V gene encodes CDR1 SEHNR and CDR2 FQNEAQ (reference sequence). The CDR3 is made up of 10 amino acids. The CDR3 here is CASSSLEAFF. The CDR3 DNA reads as TGTGCCAGCAGCTCCTTAGAAGCTTTCTTT.

This clonotype was detected ten times or more. J is TRBJ2-2 and V is TRBV3-1; D remains ambiguous. This CDR3 region has 15 residues. Trimming took 0 bases from V and 6 from J, leaving 11 bases between them. Per the germline V gene, CDR1 is LGHDT and CDR2 is YNNKEL (reference sequence). CDR3 in amino acids: CASSQDRSLPGELFF. As DNA, the CDR3 is TGTGCCAGCAGCCAAGACAGGTCCTTACCCGGGGAGCTGTTTTTT.

DNA for the CDR3: TGTGCCAGCAGACCCCCGCGGGGTGATGAGCAGTTCTTC. This codes for CASRPPRGDEQFF. V usage is TRBV12-3 or TRBV12-4 and J usage is TRBJ2-1; D is possibly TRBD2 (6 bases). V was clipped by 6 bases and J by 8 bases, with 14 bases between them. The CDR3 totals 13 residues.

This clonotype has more than one count but fewer than ten. The V gene is TRBV20-1, the J gene TRBJ2-7; 8 bases fit TRBD1. The CDR3 has 14 amino acids. V shed 3 bases and J 3 bases; nucleotides not matched to a gene: 7. Germline lookup yields CDR1 DFQATT and CDR2 SNEGSKA (reference sequence). The CDR3 here is CSASPFDRGYEQYF. In DNA, the CDR3 is TGCAGTGCTAGTCCCTTTGACAGGGGCTACGAGCAGTACTTC.